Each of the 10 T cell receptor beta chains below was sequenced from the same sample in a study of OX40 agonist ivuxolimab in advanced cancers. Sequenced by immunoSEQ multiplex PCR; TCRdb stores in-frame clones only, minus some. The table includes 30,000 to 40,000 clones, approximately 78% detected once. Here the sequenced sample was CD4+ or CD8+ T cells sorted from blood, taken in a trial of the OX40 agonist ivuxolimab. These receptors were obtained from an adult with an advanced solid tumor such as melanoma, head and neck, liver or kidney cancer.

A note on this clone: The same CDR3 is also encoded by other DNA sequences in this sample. DNA for the CDR3: TGTGCCAGCTCGGGACAGGGGTACGAGCAGTACTTC. It encodes CASSGQGYEQYF. V gene TRBV6-6 combines with J gene TRBJ2-7, with 10 nucleotides matching TRBD1. V lost 8 bases and J lost 4; bases outside the gene matches: 2. CDR3 length: 12 residues. The germline V gene encodes CDR1 MNHNY and CDR2 SVGAGI (reference sequence).

The CDR3 sequence: CASSQDSDGITGELFF. Here the CDR3 DNA reads TGCGCCAGCAGCCAAGATTCGGACGGTATCACCGGGGAGCTGTTTTTT. This chain uses TRBV4-1 with TRBJ2-2; D is uncertain. The CDR3 contains 16 residues. From germline, CDR1 is MGHRA and CDR2 YSYEKL. Trimming removed 0 bases from V and 4 bases from J, with 12 bases in between.

CDR3 protein: CASQEPGTGPKQYF. Here the CDR3 DNA reads TGTGCCAGCCAGGAACCCGGGACAGGGCCCAAGCAGTACTTC. This rearrangement joins TRBV6-5 to TRBJ2-5, with 9 bases matching TRBD1. From germline, CDR1 is MNHEY and CDR2 SVGAGI. The CDR3 runs to 14 residues. The junction had 15 bases not matched to a gene; V was cut back by 8 bases and J by 11 bases.

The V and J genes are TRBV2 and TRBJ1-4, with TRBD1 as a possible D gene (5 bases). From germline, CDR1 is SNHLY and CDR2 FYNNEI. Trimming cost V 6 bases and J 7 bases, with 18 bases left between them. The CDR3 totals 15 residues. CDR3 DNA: TGTGCCAGCAGAATACAAGCTGGGGGATCTGAAAAACTGTTTTTT. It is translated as CASRIQAGGSEKLFF. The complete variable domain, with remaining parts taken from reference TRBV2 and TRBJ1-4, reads EPEVTQTPSHQVTQMGQEVILRCVPISNHLYFYWYRQILGQKVEFLVSFYNNEISEKSEIFDDQFSVERPDGSNFTLKIRSTKLEDSAMYFCASRIQAGGSEKLFFGSGTQLSVL.

CDR3 sequence: CASSQRAEMNTEAFF. CDR3 bases: TGCGCCAGCAGCCAAAGGGCGGAGATGAACACTGAAGCTTTCTTT. The chain has TRBV5-1 and TRBJ1-1; no firm D call. The CDR3 runs 15 residues. V shed 4 bases and J shed 0 bases, with 13 bases lying between them. CDR1 and CDR2 (germline): SGHRS, YFSETQ.

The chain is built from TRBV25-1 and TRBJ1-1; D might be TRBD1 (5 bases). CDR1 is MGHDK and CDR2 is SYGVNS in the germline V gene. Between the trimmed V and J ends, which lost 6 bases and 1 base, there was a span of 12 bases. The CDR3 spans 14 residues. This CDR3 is CASRQGEGNTEAFF. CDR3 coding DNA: TGTGCCAGCAGACAAGGGGAAGGGAACACTGAAGCTTTCTTT.

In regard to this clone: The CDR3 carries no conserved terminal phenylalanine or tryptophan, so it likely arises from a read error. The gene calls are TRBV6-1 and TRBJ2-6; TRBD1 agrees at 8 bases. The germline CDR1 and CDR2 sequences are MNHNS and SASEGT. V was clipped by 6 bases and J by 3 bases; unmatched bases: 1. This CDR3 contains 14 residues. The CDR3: CASRGTGGANVLTL. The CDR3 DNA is TGTGCCAGCAGGGGGACAGGTGGGGCCAACGTCCTGACTCTC.

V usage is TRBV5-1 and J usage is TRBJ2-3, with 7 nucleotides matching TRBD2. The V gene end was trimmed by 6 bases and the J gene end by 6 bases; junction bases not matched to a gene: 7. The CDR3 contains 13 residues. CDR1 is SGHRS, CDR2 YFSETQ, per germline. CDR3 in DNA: TGCGCCAGCAACCCTTTGGGGGGGGATACGCAGTATTTT. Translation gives CASNPLGGDTQYF.

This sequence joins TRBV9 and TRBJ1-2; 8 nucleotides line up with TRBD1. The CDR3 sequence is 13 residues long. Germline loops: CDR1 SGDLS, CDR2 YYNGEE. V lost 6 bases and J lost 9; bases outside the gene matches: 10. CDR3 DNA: TGTGCCAGCAATGGACAGGGCAAGGAGAGCTACACCTTC. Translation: CASNGQGKESYTF.

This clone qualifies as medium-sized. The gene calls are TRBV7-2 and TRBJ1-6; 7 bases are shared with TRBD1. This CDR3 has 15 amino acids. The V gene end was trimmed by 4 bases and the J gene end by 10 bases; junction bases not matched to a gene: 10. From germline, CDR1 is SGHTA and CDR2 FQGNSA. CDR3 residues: CASSSPTGVTSPLHF. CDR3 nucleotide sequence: TGTGCCAGCAGCTCACCTACAGGGGTTACCTCACCCCTCCACTTT.